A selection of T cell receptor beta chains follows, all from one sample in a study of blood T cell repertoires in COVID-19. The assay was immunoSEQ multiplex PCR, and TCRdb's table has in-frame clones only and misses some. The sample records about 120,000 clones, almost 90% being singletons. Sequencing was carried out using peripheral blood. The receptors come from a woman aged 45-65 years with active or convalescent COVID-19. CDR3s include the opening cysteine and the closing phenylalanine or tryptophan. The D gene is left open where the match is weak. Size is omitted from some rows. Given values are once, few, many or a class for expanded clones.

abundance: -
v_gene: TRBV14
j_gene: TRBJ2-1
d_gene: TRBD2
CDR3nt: TGTGCCAGCAGCATAGTCACTAGCGGGAGGGGTGAGCAGTTCTTC
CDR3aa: CASSIVTSGRGEQFF

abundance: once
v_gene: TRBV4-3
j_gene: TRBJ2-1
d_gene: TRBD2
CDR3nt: TGCGCCAGCAGCCAAGACCCCCCCCTAGCGGGAGTCTCCCATGAGCAGTTCTTC
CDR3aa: CASSQDPPLAGVSHEQFF

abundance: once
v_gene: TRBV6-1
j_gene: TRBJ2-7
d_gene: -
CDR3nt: TGTGCCAGCAGTGACTTCACAGCCGCTTCCACCTACGAGCAGTACTTC
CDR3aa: CASSDFTAASTYEQYF

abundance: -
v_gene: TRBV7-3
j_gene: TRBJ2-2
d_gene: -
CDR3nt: TGTGCCAGCAGCTTCGGTGAGGCCGGGGAGCTGTTTTTT
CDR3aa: CASSFGEAGELFF

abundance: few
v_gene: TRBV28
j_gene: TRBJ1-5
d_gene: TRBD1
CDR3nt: TGTGCCAGCAGTTCCGCGGGACAGCCTACCAATCAGCCCCAGCATTTT
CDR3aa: CASSSAGQPTNQPQHF

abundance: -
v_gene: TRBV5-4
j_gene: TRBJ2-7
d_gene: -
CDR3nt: TGTGCCAGCAGCTTGGACAGGGCCGATGGCTCCTACGAGCAGTACTTC
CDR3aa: CASSLDRADGSYEQYF

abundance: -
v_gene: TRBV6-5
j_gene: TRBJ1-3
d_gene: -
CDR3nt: TGTGCCAGCCGGGGGGCCGGAAACACCATATATTTT
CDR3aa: CASRGAGNTIYF

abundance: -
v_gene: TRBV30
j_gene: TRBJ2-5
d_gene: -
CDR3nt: TGTGCCTGGAGCCCCTTAGGGGGAGGGGGGACCCAGTACTTC
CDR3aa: CAWSPLGGGGTQYF

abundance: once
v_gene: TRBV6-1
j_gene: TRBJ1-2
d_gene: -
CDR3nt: TGTGCCAGCAGTGATATTCACAGGATCTATGGCTACACCTTC
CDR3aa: CASSDIHRIYGYTF

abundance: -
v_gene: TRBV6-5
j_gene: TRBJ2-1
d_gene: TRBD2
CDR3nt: TGTGCCAGAAACCCTTCGGCGGGAGGTCGGAATGAGCAGTTCTTC
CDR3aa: CARNPSAGGRNEQFF

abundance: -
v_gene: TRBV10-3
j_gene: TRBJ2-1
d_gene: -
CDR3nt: TGTGCCATCAGTGACAGTAGGGGGGGTAATGAGCAGTTCTTC
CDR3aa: CAISDSRGGNEQFF

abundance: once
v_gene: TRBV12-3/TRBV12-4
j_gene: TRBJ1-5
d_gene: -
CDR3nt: TGTGCCAGCAGGGCAGGGCTTCAGCCCCAGCATTTT
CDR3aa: CASRAGLQPQHF

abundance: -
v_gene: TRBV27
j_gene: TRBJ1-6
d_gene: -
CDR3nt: TGTGCCAGCAGTTTAGGGTTAGCTATTAATTCACCCCTCCACTTT
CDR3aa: CASSLGLAINSPLHF

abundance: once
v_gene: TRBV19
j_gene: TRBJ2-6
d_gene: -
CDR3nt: TGTGCCAGTAGTATAGGCACCCGGGGCCTGACTTTC
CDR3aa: CASSIGTRGLTF

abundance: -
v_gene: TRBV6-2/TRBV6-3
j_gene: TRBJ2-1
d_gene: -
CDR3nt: TGTGCCAGCAGTGCCAATCCGGGCTCCTACAATGAGCAGTTCTTC
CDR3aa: CASSANPGSYNEQFF

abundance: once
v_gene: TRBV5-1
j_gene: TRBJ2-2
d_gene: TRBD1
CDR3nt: TGCGCCAGCAGCGGCCCGGGACAGGCGTATTCCGGGGAGCTGTTTTTT
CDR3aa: CASSGPGQAYSGELFF

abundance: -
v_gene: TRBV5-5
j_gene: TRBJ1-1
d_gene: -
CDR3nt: TGTGCCAGCAGCTTTCCCCTCGAAGCTTTCTTT
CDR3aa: CASSFPLEAFF

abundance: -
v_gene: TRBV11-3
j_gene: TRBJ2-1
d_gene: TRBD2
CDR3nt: TGTGCCAGCAGCGCGGGACTAGCCTCCTACAATGAGCAGTTCTTC
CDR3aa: CASSAGLASYNEQFF

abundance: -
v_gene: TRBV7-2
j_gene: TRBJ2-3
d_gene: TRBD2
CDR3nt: TGTGCCAGCAGCCCAGTTGGGGGACTAGCGGGAGTAGATACGCAGTATTTT
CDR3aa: CASSPVGGLAGVDTQYF

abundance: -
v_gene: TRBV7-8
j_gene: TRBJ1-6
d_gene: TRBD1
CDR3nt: TGTGCCACCACTAAGACCAGGGACAGAAGTAATTCACCCCTCCACTTT
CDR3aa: CATTKTRDRSNSPLHF

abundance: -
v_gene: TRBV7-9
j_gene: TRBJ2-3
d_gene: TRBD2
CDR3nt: TGTGCCAGCAGCTTAGTAGCTAGCGGGAGAATAGATACGCAGTATTTT
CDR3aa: CASSLVASGRIDTQYF

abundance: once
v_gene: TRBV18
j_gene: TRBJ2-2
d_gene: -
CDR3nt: TGTGCCAGCTCACCACCCCCCCCAAACACCGGGGAGCTGTTTTTT
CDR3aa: CASSPPPPNTGELFF

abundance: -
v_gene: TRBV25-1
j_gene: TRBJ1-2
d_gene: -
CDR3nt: TGTGCCACCTCAGTGGGGGCAGGTGGCTACACCTTC
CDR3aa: CATSVGAGGYTF

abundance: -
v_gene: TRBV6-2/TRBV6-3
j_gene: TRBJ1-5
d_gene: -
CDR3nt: TGTGCCAGCAGTCACTCCGGGTCCAATCAGCCCCAGCATTTT
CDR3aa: CASSHSGSNQPQHF

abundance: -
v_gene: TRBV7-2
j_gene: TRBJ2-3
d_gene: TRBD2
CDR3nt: TGTGCCAGCAGCCCCGCCATAGCGGGAGAAGTCAGCACAGATACGCAGTATTTT
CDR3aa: CASSPAIAGEVSTDTQYF

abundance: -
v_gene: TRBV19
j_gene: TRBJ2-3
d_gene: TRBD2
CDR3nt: TGTGCCAGTAGTATGGCGGCGGGAGGGGCGCGTACGCAGTATTTT
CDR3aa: CASSMAAGGARTQYF

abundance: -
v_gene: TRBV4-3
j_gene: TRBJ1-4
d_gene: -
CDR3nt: TGCGCCAGCAGCATTACAGATAATGAAAAACTGTTTTTT
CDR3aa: CASSITDNEKLFF

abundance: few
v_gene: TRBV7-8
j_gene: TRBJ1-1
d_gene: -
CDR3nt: TGTGCCAGCAGCCTGAACTTCGAACTTGAAGCTTTCTTT
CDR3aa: CASSLNFELEAFF

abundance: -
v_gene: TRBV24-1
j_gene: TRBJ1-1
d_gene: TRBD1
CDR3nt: TGTGCCACCAGGGCGGGACAGGGGGGCACTGAAGCTTTCTTT
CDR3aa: CATRAGQGGTEAFF

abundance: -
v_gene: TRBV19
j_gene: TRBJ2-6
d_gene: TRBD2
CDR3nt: TGTGCCAGTAGTATACCCCGACTAGCGGGAACGAGGAGGGCCAACGTCCTGACTTTC
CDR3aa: CASSIPRLAGTRRANVLTF

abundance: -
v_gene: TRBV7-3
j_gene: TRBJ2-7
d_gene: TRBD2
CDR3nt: TGTGCCAGCAGCTTTGCAACTAGCGAGTCCTACGAGCAGTACTTC
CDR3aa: CASSFATSESYEQYF

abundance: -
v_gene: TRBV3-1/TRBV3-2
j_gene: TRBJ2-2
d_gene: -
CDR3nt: TGTGCCAGCAGCCTGGGGGGGAACACCGGGGAGCTGTTTTTT
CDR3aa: CASSLGGNTGELFF

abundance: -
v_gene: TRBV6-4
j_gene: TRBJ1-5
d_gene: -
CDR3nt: TGTGCCAACTTCCAGGTACGACGGCGCAATCAGCCCCAGCATTTT
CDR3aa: CANFQVRRRNQPQHF

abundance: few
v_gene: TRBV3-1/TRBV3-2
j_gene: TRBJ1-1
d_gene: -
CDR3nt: TGTGCCAGCAGCCAATCGACAGGTTGGACTGAAGCTTTCTTT
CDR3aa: CASSQSTGWTEAFF

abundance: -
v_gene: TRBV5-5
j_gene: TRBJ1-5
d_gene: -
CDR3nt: TGTGCCAGCAGCTTGGTGTCTTGGAGGGAGCCCCAGCATTTT
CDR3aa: CASSLVSWREPQHF

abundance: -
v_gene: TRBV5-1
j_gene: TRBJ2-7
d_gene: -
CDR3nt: TGCGCCAGCAGATCTTCCCTCGACACCTACGAGCAGTACTTC
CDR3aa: CASRSSLDTYEQYF